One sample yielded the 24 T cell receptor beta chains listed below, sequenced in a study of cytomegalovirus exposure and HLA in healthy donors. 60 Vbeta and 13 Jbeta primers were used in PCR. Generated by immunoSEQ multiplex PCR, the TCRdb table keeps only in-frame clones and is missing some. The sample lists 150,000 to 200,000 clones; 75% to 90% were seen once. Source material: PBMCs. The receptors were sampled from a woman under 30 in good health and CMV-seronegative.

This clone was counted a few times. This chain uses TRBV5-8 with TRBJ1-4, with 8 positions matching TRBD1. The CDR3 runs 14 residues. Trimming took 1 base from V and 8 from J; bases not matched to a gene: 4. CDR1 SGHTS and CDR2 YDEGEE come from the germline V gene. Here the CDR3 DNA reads TGTGCCAGCAGCTTGAGGGCAGGGGGCGAAAAACTGTTTTTT. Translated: CASSLRAGGEKLFF.

This CDR3 is CASSLAAWGDQPQHF. The DNA of the CDR3 is TGTGCCAGCAGCTTGGCCGCCTGGGGGGATCAGCCCCAGCATTTT. The chain joins TRBV5-5 to TRBJ1-5, with D perhaps TRBD1 (5 bases). This CDR3 spans 15 amino acids. Germline V gene data show CDR1 as SGHKS and CDR2 as YYEKEE (reference sequence). Between the trimmed V and J ends, which lost 0 bases and 5 bases, there was a span of 12 bases.

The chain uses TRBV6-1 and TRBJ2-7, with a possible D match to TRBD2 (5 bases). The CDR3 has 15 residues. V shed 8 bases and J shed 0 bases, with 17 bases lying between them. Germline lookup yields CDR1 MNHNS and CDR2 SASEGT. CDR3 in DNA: TGTGCCAGCCGGAGTTATAGCGACGTCTCCTACGAGCAGTACTTC. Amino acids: CASRSYSDVSYEQYF.

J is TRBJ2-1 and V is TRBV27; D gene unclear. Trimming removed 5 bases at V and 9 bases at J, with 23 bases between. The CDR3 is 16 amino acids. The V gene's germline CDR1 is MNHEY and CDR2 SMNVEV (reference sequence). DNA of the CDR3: TGTGCCAGCAGTCTCCAACACATAGGTGGGCTCGGTGAGCAGTTCTTC. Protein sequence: CASSLQHIGGLGEQFF.

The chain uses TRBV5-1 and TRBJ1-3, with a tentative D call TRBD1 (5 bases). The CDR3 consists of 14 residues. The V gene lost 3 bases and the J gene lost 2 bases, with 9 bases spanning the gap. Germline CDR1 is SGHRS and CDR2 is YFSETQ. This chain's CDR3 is CASSSQGTGNTIYF. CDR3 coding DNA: TGCGCCAGCAGCTCGCAGGGAACTGGAAACACCATATATTTT.

Here the CDR3 DNA reads TGTGCCTGGACCCAATACCCGGGACAGGGGTCTGTCGAGCAGTACTTC. Protein sequence: CAWTQYPGQGSVEQYF. This chain uses TRBV30 with TRBJ2-7; 10 bases line up with TRBD1. Trimming removed 4 bases from V and 6 bases from J; junction bases left unmatched: 15. Germline V gene sequence: CDR1 GTSNPN, CDR2 SVGIG (reference sequence). The CDR3 totals 16 residues.

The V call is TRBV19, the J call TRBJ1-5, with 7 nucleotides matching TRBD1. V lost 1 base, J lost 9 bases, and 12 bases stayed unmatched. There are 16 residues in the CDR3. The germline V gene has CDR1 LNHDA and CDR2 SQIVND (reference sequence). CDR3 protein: CASSIVGQRTRRPQHF. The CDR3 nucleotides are TGTGCCAGTAGTATAGTGGGACAGAGGACAAGACGGCCCCAGCATTTT.

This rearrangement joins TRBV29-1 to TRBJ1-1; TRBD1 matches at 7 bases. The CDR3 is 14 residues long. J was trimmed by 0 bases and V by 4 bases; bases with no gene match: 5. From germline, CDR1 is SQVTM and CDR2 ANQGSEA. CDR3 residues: CSVGGTDLNTEAFF. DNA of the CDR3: TGCAGCGTTGGGGGGACAGACTTGAACACTGAAGCTTTCTTT.

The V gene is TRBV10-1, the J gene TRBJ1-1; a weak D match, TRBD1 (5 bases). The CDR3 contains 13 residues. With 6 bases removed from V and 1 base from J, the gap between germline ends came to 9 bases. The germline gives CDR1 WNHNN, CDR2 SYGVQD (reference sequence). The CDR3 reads CASRYDRNTEAFF. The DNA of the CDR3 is TGCGCCAGCAGATACGACAGGAACACTGAAGCTTTCTTT.

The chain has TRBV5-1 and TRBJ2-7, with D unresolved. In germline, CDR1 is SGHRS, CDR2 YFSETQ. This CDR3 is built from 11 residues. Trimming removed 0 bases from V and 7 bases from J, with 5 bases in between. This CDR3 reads CASSLAREQYF. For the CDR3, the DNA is TGCGCCAGCAGCTTGGCCCGGGAGCAGTACTTC.

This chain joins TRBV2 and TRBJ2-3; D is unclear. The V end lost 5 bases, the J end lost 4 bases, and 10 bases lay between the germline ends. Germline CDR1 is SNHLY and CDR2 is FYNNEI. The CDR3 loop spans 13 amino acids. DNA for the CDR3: TGTGCCAGCAGTCTATACCCTGCAGATACGCAGTATTTT. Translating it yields CASSLYPADTQYF.

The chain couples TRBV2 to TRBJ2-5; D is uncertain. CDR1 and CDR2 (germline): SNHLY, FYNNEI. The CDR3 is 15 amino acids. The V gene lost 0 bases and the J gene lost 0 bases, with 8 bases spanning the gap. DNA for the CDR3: TGTGCCAGCAGTGAAGCGCGTGTGTACCAAGAGACCCAGTACTTC. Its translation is CASSEARVYQETQYF. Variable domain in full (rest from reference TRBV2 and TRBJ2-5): EPEVTQTPSHQVTQMGQEVILRCVPISNHLYFYWYRQILGQKVEFLVSFYNNEISEKSEIFDDQFSVERPDGSNFTLKIRSTKLEDSAMYFCASSEARVYQETQYFGPGTRLLVL.

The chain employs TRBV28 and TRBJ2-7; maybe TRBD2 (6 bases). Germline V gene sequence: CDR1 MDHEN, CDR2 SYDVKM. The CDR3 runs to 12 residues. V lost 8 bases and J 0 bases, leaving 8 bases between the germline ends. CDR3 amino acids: CASRDFSYEQYF. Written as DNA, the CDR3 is TGTGCCAGCCGGGACTTCTCCTACGAGCAGTACTTC.

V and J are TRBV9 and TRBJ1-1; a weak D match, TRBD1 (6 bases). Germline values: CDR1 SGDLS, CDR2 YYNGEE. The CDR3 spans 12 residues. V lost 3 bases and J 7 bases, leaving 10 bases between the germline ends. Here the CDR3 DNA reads TGTGCCAGCAGCGCCGGGACACTTGAAGCTTTCTTT. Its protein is CASSAGTLEAFF.

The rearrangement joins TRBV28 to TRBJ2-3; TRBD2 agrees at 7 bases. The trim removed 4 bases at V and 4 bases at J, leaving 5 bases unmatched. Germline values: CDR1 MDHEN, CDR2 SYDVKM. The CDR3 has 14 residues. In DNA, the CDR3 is TGTGCCAGCAGTTCGGCGGGAGACGCAGATACGCAGTATTTT. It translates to CASSSAGDADTQYF.

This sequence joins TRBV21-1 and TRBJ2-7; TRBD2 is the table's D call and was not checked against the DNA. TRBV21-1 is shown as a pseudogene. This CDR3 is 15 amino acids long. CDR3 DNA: TGTGCCAGCAGCAACGGTGGGACTGGGGTCAGGGAGCAGTACTTC. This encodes CASSNGGTGVREQYF.

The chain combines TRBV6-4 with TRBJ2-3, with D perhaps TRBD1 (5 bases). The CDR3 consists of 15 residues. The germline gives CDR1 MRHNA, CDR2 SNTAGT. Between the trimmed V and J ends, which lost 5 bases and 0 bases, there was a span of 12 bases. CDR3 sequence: CASSQGSESTDTQYF. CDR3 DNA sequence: TGTGCCAGCAGTCAGGGCAGCGAGAGCACAGATACGCAGTATTTT.

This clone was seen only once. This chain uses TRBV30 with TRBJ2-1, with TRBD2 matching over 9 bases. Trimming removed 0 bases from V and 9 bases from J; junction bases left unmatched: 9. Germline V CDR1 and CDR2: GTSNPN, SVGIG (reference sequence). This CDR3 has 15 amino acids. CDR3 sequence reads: CAWSVRLAETTEQFF. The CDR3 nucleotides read TGTGCCTGGAGTGTGAGACTAGCGGAGACCACTGAGCAGTTCTTC.

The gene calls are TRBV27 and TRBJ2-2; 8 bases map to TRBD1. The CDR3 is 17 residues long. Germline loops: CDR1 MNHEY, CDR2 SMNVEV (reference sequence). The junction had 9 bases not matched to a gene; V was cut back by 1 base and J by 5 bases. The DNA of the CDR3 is TGTGCCAGCAGTTTATTTAATTTCAGGGGGCGGACCGGGGAGCTGTTTTTT. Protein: CASSLFNFRGRTGELFF.

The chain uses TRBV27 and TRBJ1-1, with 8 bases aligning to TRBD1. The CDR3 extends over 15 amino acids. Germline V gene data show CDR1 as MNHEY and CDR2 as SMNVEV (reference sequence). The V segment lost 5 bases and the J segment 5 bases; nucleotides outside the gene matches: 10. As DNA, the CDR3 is TGTGCCAGCAGTATAATAAGACAGGGGAAGACTGAAGCTTTCTTT. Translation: CASSIIRQGKTEAFF.

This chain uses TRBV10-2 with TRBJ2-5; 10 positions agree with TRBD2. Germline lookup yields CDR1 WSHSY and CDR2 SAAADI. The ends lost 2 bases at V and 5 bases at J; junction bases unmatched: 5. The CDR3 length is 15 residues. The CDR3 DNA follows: TGCGCCAGCAGTGAGCCAGCGGGGGGGTTGGAGACCCAGTACTTC. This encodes CASSEPAGGLETQYF.

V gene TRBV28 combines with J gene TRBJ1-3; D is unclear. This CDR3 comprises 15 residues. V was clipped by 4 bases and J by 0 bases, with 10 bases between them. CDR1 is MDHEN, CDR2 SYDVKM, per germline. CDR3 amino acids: CASSYEGSSGNTIYF. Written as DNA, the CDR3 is TGTGCCAGCAGTTATGAGGGCAGCTCTGGAAACACCATATATTTT.

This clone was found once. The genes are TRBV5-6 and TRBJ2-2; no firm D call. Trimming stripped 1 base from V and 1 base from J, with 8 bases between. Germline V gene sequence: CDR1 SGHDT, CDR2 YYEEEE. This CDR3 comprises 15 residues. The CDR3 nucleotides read TGTGCCAGCAGCTTGCGGCGGCAGAACACCGGGGAGCTGTTTTTT. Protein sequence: CASSLRRQNTGELFF.

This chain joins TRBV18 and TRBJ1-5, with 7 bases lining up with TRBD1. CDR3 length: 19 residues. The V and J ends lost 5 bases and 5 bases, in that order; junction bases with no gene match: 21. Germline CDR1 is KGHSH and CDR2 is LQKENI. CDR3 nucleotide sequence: TGTGCCAGCTCATCACTTATAAGCAGGGGGAATGGGATTTATCAGCCCCAGCATTTT. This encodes CASSSLISRGNGIYQPQHF.